These 22 T cell receptor beta chains came from one sample sequenced in a study of blood T cell repertoires in COVID-19. Using immunoSEQ multiplex PCR, the repertoire was profiled, and TCRdb retains in-frame clones only, with some absent. Here the sample spans roughly 59,000 clones, 65% to 80% being singletons. Sequencing was performed on peripheral blood. The receptors come from a human donor in a cohort sampled during active COVID-19.

The CDR3 is CATSSSVGTGKAYTQYF. CDR3 DNA sequence: TGTGCCACCAGCTCCAGCGTGGGGACAGGGAAGGCATATACGCAGTATTTT. The chain is built from TRBV24-1 and TRBJ2-3; TRBD1 matches at 9 bases. Trimming at V came to 7 bases and at J to 7 bases, leaving 17 bases not matched to a gene. The germline V gene encodes CDR1 KGHDR and CDR2 SFDVKD. The CDR3 loop spans 17 amino acids.

This clone was seen only once. V usage is TRBV19 and J usage is TRBJ1-4; no clear D gene. With 2 bases removed from V and 0 bases from J, the gap between germline ends came to 13 bases. This CDR3 has 17 amino acids. Germline V gene sequence: CDR1 LNHDA, CDR2 SQIVND (reference sequence). In DNA, the CDR3 is TGTGCCAGTAGTATATCGGGAGGAATGACAACTAATGAAAAACTGTTTTTT. Translation gives CASSISGGMTTNEKLFF.

The chain couples TRBV24-1 to TRBJ2-1; 15 bases fit TRBD2. After removal of 4 bases from V and 5 bases from J, the junction contained 5 bases not matched to a gene. The CDR3 covers 17 residues. The V gene's germline CDR1 is KGHDR and CDR2 SFDVKD. This chain's CDR3 is CATSDGLAGGPNNEQFF. The CDR3 DNA reads as TGTGCCACCAGTGACGGACTAGCGGGAGGGCCAAACAATGAGCAGTTCTTC.

The chain employs TRBV28 and TRBJ2-2, with 7 bases matching TRBD2. Trimming cost V 2 bases and J 6 bases; bases outside gene matches: 6. This CDR3 spans 15 amino acids. Germline values: CDR1 MDHEN, CDR2 SYDVKM. The CDR3 loop is CASSLVGGPAGELFF. DNA of the CDR3: TGTGCCAGCAGTTTAGTGGGAGGGCCGGCCGGGGAGCTGTTTTTT.

This clone was picked up a small number of times. The chain joins TRBV7-3 to TRBJ2-3; tentative D call: TRBD2 (5 bases). The V and J ends lost 2 bases and 6 bases respectively, with 21 bases between them. The CDR3 consists of 17 residues. Germline lookup yields CDR1 SGHTA and CDR2 FQGTGA. The CDR3 reads CASSLGWLSGPNDTQYF. The CDR3 coding sequence is TGTGCCAGCAGCTTAGGTTGGTTAAGCGGCCCTAACGATACGCAGTATTTT.

The chain combines TRBV2 with TRBJ2-2; TRBD2 might be the D (6 bases). V lost 9 bases and J lost 5, with 7 bases in between. CDR1 is SNHLY and CDR2 is FYNNEI in the germline V gene. This CDR3 spans 11 amino acids. CDR3 sequence (DNA): TGTGCCAGTCGGGAGACCGGGGAGCTGTTTTTT. Translating it yields CASRETGELFF.

The CDR3 protein is CASGLLGELFF. As DNA, the CDR3 is TGTGCCAGCGGACTGTTGGGGGAGCTGTTTTTT. This chain connects TRBV2 to TRBJ2-2; TRBD2 is a possible D gene (5 bases). Germline V gene sequence: CDR1 SNHLY, CDR2 FYNNEI. The CDR3 runs 11 residues. V dropped 8 bases and J dropped 8 bases, with 9 bases sitting between them.

The genes are TRBV6-6 and TRBJ2-1; the match to TRBD2 covers 10 bases. V dropped 5 bases and J dropped 3; count of bases not matched to a gene: 4. The CDR3 runs 15 residues. Germline CDR1 reads MNHNY; CDR2 reads SVGAGI (reference sequence). CDR3 nucleotides: TGTGCCAGCAGTCCCGGACTAGCGGACTACAATGAGCAGTTCTTC. This gives the protein CASSPGLADYNEQFF.

This chain joins TRBV25-1 and TRBJ2-7; 7 positions agree with TRBD1. The CDR3 consists of 13 residues. The junction had 2 bases not matched to a gene; V was cut back by 4 bases and J by 2 bases. Germline V gene sequence: CDR1 MGHDK, CDR2 SYGVNS. The CDR3 nucleotides read TGTGCCAGCAGTGTGACAGGGACCTACGAGCAGTACTTC. Residues: CASSVTGTYEQYF.

V gene TRBV7-2 combines with J gene TRBJ1-2; D gene uncertain. Per the germline V gene, CDR1 is SGHTA and CDR2 is FQGNSA. The CDR3 covers 15 residues. The V end lost 1 base, the J end lost 4 bases, and 13 bases lay between the germline ends. CDR3 protein: CASSLGGVSGYGYTF. CDR3 in DNA: TGTGCCAGCAGCTTAGGCGGGGTCTCAGGCTATGGCTACACCTTC.

The genes are TRBV6-5 and TRBJ1-4; weak D call: TRBD1 (6 bases). Deletions cut 6 bases from V and 8 bases from J, with 13 bases between. CDR3 length: 13 amino acids. Germline lookup yields CDR1 MNHEY and CDR2 SVGAGI. CDR3 loop: CASRAGVWEKLFF. The CDR3 nucleotides read TGTGCCAGCAGGGCAGGGGTCTGGGAAAAACTGTTTTTT.

J is TRBJ2-3 and V is TRBV10-1, with 7 bases fitting TRBD2. Trimming at V came to 3 bases and at J to 4 bases, leaving 7 bases not matched to a gene. The CDR3 is 15 amino acids. Germline CDR1 is WNHNN and CDR2 is SYGVQD (reference sequence). The CDR3 nucleotides are TGCGCCAGCAGTGAAGGGGCTAGCGGTTCAGATACGCAGTATTTT. Translation gives CASSEGASGSDTQYF.

This chain joins TRBV28 and TRBJ1-5; D is perhaps TRBD1 (5 bases). The CDR3 is 17 residues long. Between the trimmed V and J ends, which lost 6 bases and 1 base, there was a span of 19 bases. Germline CDR1 reads MDHEN; CDR2 reads SYDVKM. The CDR3, as DNA: TGTGCCAGCAGCCCGCCTCCACAGGTCCGGAGCAATCAGCCCCAGCATTTT. It encodes CASSPPPQVRSNQPQHF.

The sample holds many counts of this clone. The rearrangement joins TRBV29-1 to TRBJ2-3; 10 nucleotides match TRBD1. Germline CDR1 and CDR2: SQVTM and ANQGSEA. The CDR3 sequence is 14 residues long. J lost 0 bases, V lost 4 bases, and 1 base had no gene match. This CDR3 is CSVGQGASTDTQYF. DNA of the CDR3: TGCAGCGTTGGACAGGGGGCGAGCACAGATACGCAGTATTTT.

The V gene is TRBV10-2, the J gene TRBJ1-2; 9 positions agree with TRBD1. This CDR3 spans 14 amino acids. Trimming took 6 bases from V and 4 from J; bases not matched to a gene: 6. CDR1 is WSHSY, CDR2 SAAADI, per germline. CDR3 in amino acids: CASRGTGLSYGYTF. As DNA, the CDR3 is TGCGCCAGCAGGGGGACAGGGCTTAGCTATGGCTACACCTTC.

The V gene is TRBV5-8, the J gene TRBJ2-7; TRBD1 matches 8 bases. CDR1 SGHTS and CDR2 YDEGEE come from the germline V gene. The CDR3 is 16 residues long. The V segment lost 3 bases and the J segment 0 bases; nucleotides outside the gene matches: 8. The CDR3 DNA is TGTGCCAGCAGCTCCAGGGGGCCAACCGCCTCCTACGAGCAGTACTTC. Translated, it gives CASSSRGPTASYEQYF.

This clone was recorded once. The V and J genes are TRBV6-2 or TRBV6-3 and TRBJ2-1; 13 bases are shared with TRBD2. The CDR3 extends over 18 amino acids. Germline loops: CDR1 MNHEY, CDR2 SVGEGT. V trimming: 2 bases; J trimming: 7 bases; junction bases outside the gene matches: 11. The CDR3 loop reads CASSYGGTSGTSGNEQFF. The DNA of the CDR3 is TGTGCCAGCAGTTACGGCGGGACTAGCGGGACCTCGGGGAATGAGCAGTTCTTC.

This chain uses TRBV4-2 with TRBJ2-5, with a possible D match to TRBD1 (6 bases). The V and J ends lost 3 bases and 2 bases respectively, with 13 bases between them. The CDR3 runs 15 residues. Germline CDR1 is LGHNA and CDR2 is YNFKEQ. The CDR3 loop reads CASSQEDRLQETQYF. CDR3 nucleotides: TGTGCCAGCAGCCAGGAAGACAGGCTGCAAGAGACCCAGTACTTC.

This clone was seen once. The chain is built from TRBV6-2 or TRBV6-3 and TRBJ1-2, with D unresolved. Trimming shortened V by 2 bases and J by 1 base, and 5 bases separated the two germline ends. In germline, CDR1 is MNHEY, CDR2 SVGEGT. The CDR3 has 13 residues. The CDR3 region has the DNA TGTGCCAGCAGTTACCTCAGTAACTATGGCTACACCTTC. It is translated as CASSYLSNYGYTF.

CDR3 region: CAISESQGWGSGNTIYF. CDR3 DNA: TGTGCCATCAGTGAGTCGCAGGGCTGGGGCTCTGGAAACACCATATATTTT. The chain uses TRBV10-3 and TRBJ1-3, with D possibly matching TRBD1 (5 bases). CDR1 is ENHRY, CDR2 SYGVKD, per germline. Trimming took 0 bases from V and 0 from J, leaving 12 bases between them. The length of the CDR3 is 17 residues.

This rearrangement joins TRBV3-1 (or the pseudogene TRBV3-2) to TRBJ1-2, with 8 bases lining up with TRBD1. With 4 bases clipped from V and 4 bases from J, the junction kept 14 bases outside the gene matches. Germline CDR1 is LGHDT and CDR2 is YNNKEL (reference sequence). CDR3 length: 17 amino acids. CDR3 sequence (DNA): TGTGCCAGCAGCCTTGCCGGTGCGGCAGGGGGCGGCTATGGCTACACCTTC. Amino acids: CASSLAGAAGGGYGYTF.

This clone was counted only a few times. The J gene is TRBJ1-2, the V gene TRBV28; 7 bases are a match to TRBD1. Germline CDR1 and CDR2: MDHEN and SYDVKM. The CDR3 is 16 amino acids. After removal of 6 bases from V and 0 bases from J, the junction contained 10 bases not matched to a gene. The CDR3 nucleotides read TGTGCCAGCAGAACAAGGGGGCGGCCTTCTAACTATGGCTACACCTTC. This translates into CASRTRGRPSNYGYTF.